This T cell receptor (beta chain) was identified in a study of human thymus T cells. Findings and caveats of the study: As related research reported, thymic repertoires overlapped highly among unrelated individuals. Biased V and J segment usage appeared in thymus and peripheral blood.

This clone occurred once. Its specificity is not known. The CDR3 contains 20 residues. The germline V and J ends were trimmed by 1 base and 1 base, with 25 bases remaining between them. CDR1 and CDR2 from the germline V gene are LGHNA and YSLEER. The study used thymus tissue resected during corrective heart surgery. All donors were healthy Finnish infants who were undergoing corrective surgery to treat congenital heart defects. Measured with immunoSEQ multiplex PCR; TCRdb has only the in-frame clones, and not every one. In the table there are about 120,000 clones, around 94% of which are singletons. The sequenced material came from thymus tissue. This clonotype was obtained from a boy in the first two years of life with a congenital heart defect but otherwise immunologically healthy. The chain joins TRBV4-3 to TRBJ1-1, with D possibly matching TRBD1 (5 bases). The CDR3 region has the DNA TGCGCCAGCAGCCAAGGGAGAACAGGACGGCAAGAAAATAGGAACACTGAAGCTTTCTTT. Its translation: CASSQGRTGRQENRNTEAFF.